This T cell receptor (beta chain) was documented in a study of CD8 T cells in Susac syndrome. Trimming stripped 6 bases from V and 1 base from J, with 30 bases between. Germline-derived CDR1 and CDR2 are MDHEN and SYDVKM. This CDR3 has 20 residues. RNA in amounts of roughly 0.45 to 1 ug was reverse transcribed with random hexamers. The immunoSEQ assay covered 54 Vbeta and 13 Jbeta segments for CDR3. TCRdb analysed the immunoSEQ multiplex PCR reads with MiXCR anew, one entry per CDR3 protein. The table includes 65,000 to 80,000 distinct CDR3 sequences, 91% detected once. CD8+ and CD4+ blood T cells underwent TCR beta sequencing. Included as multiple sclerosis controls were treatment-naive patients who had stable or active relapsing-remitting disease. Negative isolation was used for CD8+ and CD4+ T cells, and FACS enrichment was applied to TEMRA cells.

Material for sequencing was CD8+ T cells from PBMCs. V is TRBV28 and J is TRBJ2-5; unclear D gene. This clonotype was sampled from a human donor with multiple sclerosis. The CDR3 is CASSSFRMGNQPATQETQYF. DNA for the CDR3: TGTGCCAGCAGCTCCTTTAGAATGGGGAATCAGCCCGCGACCCAAGAGACCCAGTACTTC.